This is a list of T cell receptor beta chains from one sample in a study of blood T cell repertoires in COVID-19. Repertoires were generated with immunoSEQ multiplex PCR, while TCRdb's copy carries only in-frame clones and drops some. This sample yields 200,000 to 250,000 clones, of which more than 65% are seen a single time; 3.6% belongs to the top ten. Material: peripheral blood. These receptors all come from a woman older than 75 with acute or convalescent COVID-19. The CDR3 runs from the conserved cysteine through the conserved F or W. D genes are given only for firm matches. Where a row states a size, it is once, few, many or the class of an expanded clone; other rows omit it.

TRBD1,-,TRBV28,TRBJ1-1,CASSSPATGGRLEAFF,TGTGCCAGCAGTTCCCCCGCGACAGGGGGACGACTTGAAGCTTTCTTT
-,-,TRBV18,TRBJ1-6,CASSPPQRSSPLHF,TGTGCCAGCTCACCACCGCAGCGCAGCTCACCCCTCCACTTT
-,once,TRBV5-1,TRBJ2-4,CASSHNRDAKNIQYF,TGCGCCAGCAGCCATAACAGGGACGCCAAAAACATTCAGTACTTC
TRBD1,-,TRBV28,TRBJ1-2,CASRYSGQSANYGYTF,TGTGCCAGCAGGTACTCGGGACAGTCGGCTAACTATGGCTACACCTTC
-,-,TRBV11-2,TRBJ1-2,CASSLVPGEDYGYTF,TGTGCCAGCAGCTTAGTTCCGGGAGAGGACTATGGCTACACCTTC
-,-,TRBV14,TRBJ1-1,CASSQDWGPEAFF,TGTGCCAGCAGCCAAGACTGGGGGCCTGAAGCTTTCTTT
TRBD2,-,TRBV19,TRBJ2-3,CASSPLAGGPKSTDTQYF,TGTGCCAGTAGTCCGCTAGCGGGGGGTCCGAAAAGCACAGATACGCAGTATTTT
-,-,TRBV5-4,TRBJ2-5,CASSLDSVSKTQYF,TGTGCCAGCAGCTTGGACTCGGTTAGCAAGACCCAGTACTTC
-,-,TRBV2,TRBJ2-3,CASSETGGTLYF,TGTGCCAGCAGTGAAACAGGCGGGACGCTGTATTTT
TRBD1,few,TRBV7-2,TRBJ2-2,CASSPPRTGTGELFF,TGTGCCAGCAGCCCCCCCCGGACAGGGACTGGGGAGCTGTTTTTT
TRBD2,-,TRBV11-3,TRBJ2-3,CASSLDWTSGGSTDTQYF,TGTGCCAGCAGCTTAGATTGGACTAGCGGGGGAAGCACAGATACGCAGTATTTT
-,-,TRBV7-9,TRBJ2-5,CASSLAGAGEVTQYF,TGTGCCAGCAGCTTAGCGGGGGCGGGGGAAGTGACCCAGTACTTC
-,few,TRBV7-6,TRBJ2-6,CASSPERVTGANVLTF,TGTGCCAGCAGCCCCGAACGGGTTACTGGGGCCAACGTCCTGACTTTC
-,-,TRBV24-1,TRBJ2-3,CATSEGQGLTDTQYF,TGTGCCACCAGTGAAGGGCAGGGCCTCACAGATACGCAGTATTTT
TRBD2,-,TRBV9,TRBJ2-3,CASSVGGSGVASTDTQYF,TGTGCCAGCAGCGTAGGGGGTAGCGGGGTGGCTAGCACAGATACGCAGTATTTT
-,-,TRBV6-5,TRBJ1-2,CASSSVTEAYGYTF,TGTGCCAGCAGTTCGGTAACAGAAGCCTATGGCTACACCTTC